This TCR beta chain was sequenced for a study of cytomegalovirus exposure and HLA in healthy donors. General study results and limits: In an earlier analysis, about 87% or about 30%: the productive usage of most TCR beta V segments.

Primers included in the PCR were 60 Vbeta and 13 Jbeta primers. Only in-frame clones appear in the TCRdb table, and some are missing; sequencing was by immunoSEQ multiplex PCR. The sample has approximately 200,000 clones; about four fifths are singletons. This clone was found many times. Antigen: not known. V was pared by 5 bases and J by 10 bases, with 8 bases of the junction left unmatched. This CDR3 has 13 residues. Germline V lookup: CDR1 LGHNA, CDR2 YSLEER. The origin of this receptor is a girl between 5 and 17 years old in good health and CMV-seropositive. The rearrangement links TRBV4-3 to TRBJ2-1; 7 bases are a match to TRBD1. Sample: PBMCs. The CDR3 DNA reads TGCGCCAGCAGCACCACCGGACAGGACGAGCAGTTCTTC. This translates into CASSTTGQDEQFF.